These 30 T cell receptor beta chains were sequenced from one sample in a study of control samples from healthy donors and cancer patients. Libraries were prepared by immunoSEQ multiplex PCR; TCRdb keeps only in-frame clonotypes and omits some of them. The data contain about 100,000 clones, 87% of them singletons. Sample: blood. The source of these receptors is a woman in her fifties or sixties in good health.

The chain recombines TRBV19 with TRBJ2-2; D is possibly TRBD2 (5 bases). Between the trimmed V and J ends, which lost 3 bases and 4 bases, there was a span of 15 bases. The CDR3 has 16 residues. Germline V gives CDR1 LNHDA, CDR2 SQIVND (reference sequence). This CDR3 reads CASSILRFRGTGELFF. The CDR3 coding sequence is TGTGCCAGTAGTATCCTTCGTTTCCGGGGCACCGGGGAGCTGTTTTTT.

Here the CDR3 reads CASSKTSGMGVTDTQYF. The CDR3 DNA reads as TGTGCCAGCAGTAAGACTAGCGGGATGGGGGTCACAGATACGCAGTATTTT. The chain links TRBV27 to TRBJ2-3; TRBD2 matches at 11 bases. Germline CDR1 is MNHEY and CDR2 is SMNVEV (reference sequence). V shed 5 bases, J shed 2 bases, and the junction held 9 bases outside the gene matches. The CDR3 totals 17 residues.

The CDR3 DNA is TGTGCCAGCAGCGCCTCCCGGGACAGAAGAAACACCATATATTTT. It codes for CASSASRDRRNTIYF. The chain has TRBV9 and TRBJ1-3; TRBD1 agrees at 7 bases. Germline CDR1 and CDR2: SGDLS and YYNGEE. Trimming at V came to 3 bases and at J to 5 bases, leaving 8 bases not matched to a gene. The CDR3 contains 15 residues. Combining the CDR3 with reference TRBV9 and TRBJ1-3 gives the whole variable domain DSGVTQTPKHLITATGQRVTLRCSPRSGDLSVYWYQQSLDQGLQFLIQYYNGEERAKGNILERFSAQQFPDLHSELNLSSLELGDSALYFCASSASRDRRNTIYFGEGSWLTVV.

The chain uses TRBV30 and TRBJ2-1, with D possibly matching TRBD2 (6 bases). Germline CDR1 reads GTSNPN; CDR2 reads SVGIG (reference sequence). The CDR3 consists of 15 residues. The V end lost 5 bases, the J end lost 6 bases, and 20 bases lay between the germline ends. Here the CDR3 DNA reads TGTGCCTGGGACCTTCCGGTGGAGGGAGTCAATGAGCAGTTCTTC. This encodes CAWDLPVEGVNEQFF.

This chain connects TRBV6-5 to TRBJ1-2, with TRBD1 matching over 7 bases. With V trimmed by 6 bases and J by 5 bases, 6 bases remained unmatched. CDR1 and CDR2 from the germline V gene are MNHEY and SVGAGI. The CDR3 consists of 13 residues. CDR3 sequence: CASSRTGDYGYTF. The CDR3 DNA reads TGTGCCAGCAGCCGCACAGGGGATTATGGCTACACCTTC.

V usage is TRBV5-6 and J usage is TRBJ1-2; D remains ambiguous. The V end was cut by 3 bases, the J end by 4 bases, with 19 bases between. The CDR3 is 16 residues long. The germline V gene encodes CDR1 SGHDT and CDR2 YYEEEE. In nucleotides, the CDR3 is TGTGCCAGCAGCTACCGAAAGGGTGGACTGGGCTATGGCTACACCTTC. Residues: CASSYRKGGLGYGYTF.

Sample share makes this clone medium-sized. The chain links TRBV6-5 to TRBJ1-2; D is uncertain. Trimming took off 8 bases at V and 5 bases at J, with 9 bases between the two ends. This CDR3 is built from 11 residues. The germline CDR1 and CDR2 sequences are MNHEY and SVGAGI. The CDR3 DNA is TGTGCCAGCCTTAGTCCTTATGGCTACACCTTC. Its protein is CASLSPYGYTF.

The J gene is TRBJ2-1, the V gene TRBV3-1 (or the pseudogene TRBV3-2), with 8 bases fitting TRBD2. The CDR3 totals 17 residues. CDR1 LGHDT and CDR2 YNNKEL come from the germline V gene (reference sequence). V lost 0 bases to trimming and J lost 3 bases; unmatched junction nucleotides: 7. For the CDR3, the DNA is TGTGCCAGCAGCCAAGATAGTAAGCGGGAGATCTACAATGAGCAGTTCTTC. The encoded protein is CASSQDSKREIYNEQFF.

This clone was observed once. The chain employs TRBV6-5 and TRBJ1-4; 7 nucleotides align to TRBD1. Germline-derived CDR1 and CDR2 are MNHEY and SVGAGI. The CDR3 consists of 14 residues. The V and J ends lost 6 bases and 5 bases, in that order; junction bases with no gene match: 6. As DNA, the CDR3 is TGTGCCAGCAGGCCAGGGGGTAGGAATGAAAAACTGTTTTTT. Encoded protein: CASRPGGRNEKLFF.

This clone was found once. The rearrangement links TRBV12-3 or TRBV12-4 to TRBJ2-1; D is undetermined. The CDR3 totals 12 residues. Trimming removed 5 bases at V and 9 bases at J, with 11 bases between. CDR3 amino acids: CASSARGGEQFF. Written as DNA, the CDR3 is TGTGCCAGCAGTGCAAGAGGCGGTGAGCAGTTCTTC.

The rearrangement uses TRBV6-5 and TRBJ2-5; 10 positions agree with TRBD1. V shed 2 bases and J 4 bases; nucleotides not matched to a gene: 4. Germline-derived CDR1 and CDR2 are MNHEY and SVGAGI. The CDR3 is 15 residues long. CDR3 bases: TGTGCCAGCAGTTACGGACAGGGGGGTGGAGAGACCCAGTACTTC. This encodes CASSYGQGGGETQYF.

The genes are TRBV24-1 and TRBJ1-5; no firm D call. Trimming took off 5 bases at V and 3 bases at J, with 10 bases between the two ends. This CDR3 region has 14 residues. The V gene's germline CDR1 is KGHDR and CDR2 SFDVKD. Here the CDR3 DNA reads TGTGCCACCAGTGGACCGGCAGTCAATCAGCCCCAGCATTTT. It specifies CATSGPAVNQPQHF.

V is TRBV30 and J is TRBJ1-4, with D unclear. CDR1 is GTSNPN, CDR2 SVGIG, per germline (reference sequence). The CDR3 sequence is 12 residues long. Trimming pared 0 bases from V and 8 bases from J, leaving 7 bases between. DNA for the CDR3: TGTGCCTGGAGTGTAGCTGTGGAAAAACTGTTTTTT. It encodes CAWSVAVEKLFF.

V gene TRBV2 combines with J gene TRBJ1-2; maybe TRBD1 (5 bases). The CDR3 contains 16 residues. Germline V gives CDR1 SNHLY, CDR2 FYNNEI. V lost 8 bases and J 2 bases, leaving 21 bases between the germline ends. Here the CDR3 DNA reads TGTGCCAGCGGGAACAGGAATAGTGATTCAAACTATGGCTACACCTTC. Its protein is CASGNRNSDSNYGYTF. Full variable domain (remainder filled in from reference TRBV2 and TRBJ1-2): EPEVTQTPSHQVTQMGQEVILRCVPISNHLYFYWYRQILGQKVEFLVSFYNNEISEKSEIFDDQFSVERPDGSNFTLKIRSTKLEDSAMYFCASGNRNSDSNYGYTFGSGTRLTVV.

The chain has TRBV24-1 and TRBJ2-2; D is uncertain. Trimming shortened V by 5 bases and J by 1 base, and 7 bases separated the two germline ends. The CDR3 has 14 residues. Germline CDR1 is KGHDR and CDR2 is SFDVKD. CDR3 nucleotides: TGTGCCACCAGTGGGCTAGAGAACACCGGGGAGCTGTTTTTT. It translates to CATSGLENTGELFF.

The chain has TRBV3-1 (or the pseudogene TRBV3-2) and TRBJ1-1; 10 bases are a match to TRBD1. Germline CDR1 and CDR2: LGHDT and YNNKEL (reference sequence). This CDR3 contains 13 residues. J lost 4 bases, V lost 4 bases, and 0 bases had no gene match. CDR3 in amino acids: CASSRQGATEAFF. For the CDR3, the DNA is TGTGCCAGCAGCCGACAGGGGGCCACTGAAGCTTTCTTT.

This sequence joins TRBV6-1 and TRBJ2-3, with TRBD2 as a possible D gene (7 bases). The CDR3 contains 17 residues. Germline assignment: CDR1 MNHNS and CDR2 SASEGT. V was trimmed by 3 bases and J by 0 bases, leaving 16 bases between them. DNA for the CDR3: TGTGCCAGCAGTGAGTACCGGGGGGCCTATAGCACAGATACGCAGTATTTT. Translated, it gives CASSEYRGAYSTDTQYF.

V usage is TRBV7-2 and J usage is TRBJ1-5; D uncertain. Germline CDR1 reads SGHTA; CDR2 reads FQGNSA. This CDR3 has 13 amino acids. Trimming stripped 0 bases from V and 7 bases from J, with 7 bases between. CDR3 bases: TGTGCCAGCAGCTTAGCGGTCGGGCAGCCCCAGCATTTT. Translating it yields CASSLAVGQPQHF.

J is TRBJ1-4 and V is TRBV29-1; D is perhaps TRBD1 (6 bases). The CDR3 totals 16 residues. Germline CDR1 is SQVTM and CDR2 is ANQGSEA. V was pared by 0 bases and J by 4 bases, with 15 bases between. CDR3: CSVEDLHGGRNEKLFF. As DNA, the CDR3 is TGCAGCGTTGAAGATCTTCATGGGGGCCGTAATGAAAAACTGTTTTTT.

CDR3 DNA: TGTGCCAGCAGTGAATACAGGGACTTCTATGGCTACACCTTC. Residues: CASSEYRDFYGYTF. The chain couples TRBV25-1 to TRBJ1-2; possible D gene TRBD1, 5 bases. V lost 0 bases and J lost 4, with 9 bases in between. CDR3 length: 14 amino acids. Looked up from germline, CDR1 is MGHDK and CDR2 is SYGVNS.

This clone was seen only once. J is TRBJ2-5 and V is TRBV6-5; TRBD2 aligns across 11 bases. This CDR3 region has 16 residues. The ends lost 1 base at V and 4 bases at J; junction bases unmatched: 5. Germline CDR1 reads MNHEY; CDR2 reads SVGAGI. For the CDR3, the DNA is TGTGCCAGCAGTTACTTAGCGGGGGGGCCTTTAGAGACCCAGTACTTC. Its translation is CASSYLAGGPLETQYF.

CDR3 sequence reads: CASSPRLSTDTQYF. CDR3 in DNA: TGTGCCAGCAGTCCCAGGCTATCCACAGATACGCAGTATTTT. The gene calls are TRBV27 and TRBJ2-3; D call uncertain. This CDR3 is 14 amino acids long. CDR1 and CDR2 from the germline V gene are MNHEY and SMNVEV (reference sequence). Trimming shortened V by 5 bases and J by 2 bases, and 11 bases separated the two germline ends.

The chain links TRBV27 to TRBJ1-1; TRBD1 matches 7 bases. The CDR3 length is 16 residues. V was clipped by 6 bases and J by 2 bases; unmatched bases: 12. CDR1 and CDR2 (germline): MNHEY, SMNVEV (reference sequence). DNA for the CDR3: TGTGCCAGCAGCCGGGGCAGGGGGGTGAAAAACACTGAAGCTTTCTTT. Its translation: CASSRGRGVKNTEAFF.

V is TRBV2 and J is TRBJ2-1, with 8 bases fitting TRBD2. Trimming cost V 8 bases and J 2 bases; bases outside gene matches: 5. The CDR3 contains 14 residues. Germline-derived CDR1 and CDR2 are SNHLY and FYNNEI. The DNA of the CDR3 is TGTGCCAGCCGCCCCGGGGGGGCCTACAATGAGCAGTTCTTC. Translated: CASRPGGAYNEQFF.

V is TRBV5-4 and J is TRBJ2-6; D tentatively reads TRBD1 or TRBD2 (6 bases each). CDR3 length equals 16 residues. The V end lost 2 bases, the J end lost 3 bases, and 12 bases lay between the germline ends. In germline, CDR1 is SGHNT, CDR2 YYREEE (reference sequence). The CDR3 is CASSFSGGGGANVLTF. The CDR3 region has the DNA TGTGCCAGCAGCTTTTCCGGGGGCGGTGGGGCCAACGTCCTGACTTTC.

This rearrangement joins TRBV20-1 to TRBJ1-5; the D gene is possibly TRBD1 (5 bases). The V end was cut by 3 bases, the J end by 4 bases, with 13 bases between. The CDR3 loop spans 14 amino acids. Germline-derived CDR1 and CDR2 are DFQATT and SNEGSKA (reference sequence). The CDR3 protein is CSASSGSKNQPQHF. In DNA, the CDR3 is TGCAGTGCTAGTTCAGGGTCGAAAAATCAGCCCCAGCATTTT.

The chain carries TRBV9 and TRBJ2-5, with 8 bases aligning to TRBD1. The ends lost 9 bases at V and 5 bases at J; junction bases unmatched: 9. CDR1 and CDR2 from the germline V gene are SGDLS and YYNGEE. The CDR3 contains 13 residues. This CDR3 reads CATSTGATETQYF. The CDR3 DNA reads TGTGCCACCTCGACAGGGGCTACGGAGACCCAGTACTTC. The full variable domain, in which reference TRBV9 and TRBJ2-5 provide the parts outside the CDR3, is DSGVTQTPKHLITATGQRVTLRCSPRSGDLSVYWYQQSLDQGLQFLIQYYNGEERAKGNILERFSAQQFPDLHSELNLSSLELGDSALYFCATSTGATETQYFGPGTRLLVL.

The genes are TRBV9 and TRBJ2-3; tentatively, D is TRBD2 (5 bases). The CDR3 has 15 amino acids. The germline V gene encodes CDR1 SGDLS and CDR2 YYNGEE. V lost 5 bases and J 2 bases, leaving 15 bases between the germline ends. The CDR3 spells CASSARGSSTDTQYF. In DNA form, the CDR3 reads TGTGCCAGCAGTGCCCGGGGAAGCTCCACAGATACGCAGTATTTT.

This clone appeared once. The CDR3 DNA reads as TGCGCCAGCAGCATCCGGACTAGCGGCAATGAGCAGTTCTTC. Translation: CASSIRTSGNEQFF. The V call is TRBV5-1, the J call TRBJ2-1; the match to TRBD2 covers 10 bases. Losses at the gene ends were 4 bases for V and 6 bases for J; bases not matched to a gene: 4. Germline lookup yields CDR1 SGHRS and CDR2 YFSETQ. The CDR3 is 14 amino acids.

This chain joins TRBV5-1 and TRBJ1-1, with 9 bases that match TRBD1. V lost 0 bases to trimming and J lost 4 bases; unmatched junction nucleotides: 7. The CDR3 length is 16 residues. Germline CDR1 reads SGHRS; CDR2 reads YFSETQ. DNA of the CDR3: TGCGCCAGCAGCTTGGCTTCGGGACAGGGAGGCACTGAAGCTTTCTTT. Its translation is CASSLASGQGGTEAFF.